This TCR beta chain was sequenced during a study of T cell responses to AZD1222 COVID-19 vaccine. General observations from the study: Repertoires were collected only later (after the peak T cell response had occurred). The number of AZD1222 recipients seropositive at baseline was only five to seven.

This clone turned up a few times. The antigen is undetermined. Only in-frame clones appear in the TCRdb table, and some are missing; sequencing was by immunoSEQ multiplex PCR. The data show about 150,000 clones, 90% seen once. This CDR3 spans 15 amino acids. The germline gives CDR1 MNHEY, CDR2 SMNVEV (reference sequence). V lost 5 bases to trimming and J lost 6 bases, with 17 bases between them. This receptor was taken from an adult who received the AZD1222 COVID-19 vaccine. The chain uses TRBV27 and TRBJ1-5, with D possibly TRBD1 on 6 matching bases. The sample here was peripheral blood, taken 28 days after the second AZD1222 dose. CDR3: CASSPSRGKVQPQHF. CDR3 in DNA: TGTGCCAGCAGTCCTTCCAGGGGCAAGGTTCAGCCCCAGCATTTT.